These 26 T cell receptor beta chains came from one sample sequenced in a study of response to subunit inactivated influenza vaccine listed by TCRdb under 2018. The library was produced with RT-PCR. The instrument was an Illumina HiSeq 2500. Starting from the raw public reads, TCRdb applied fastp trimming at Q25, assembled clones with MiXCR and retained in-frame beta chains. Rows matching on CDR3 protein sequence are summarized as one entry with the most common DNA and genes. Here the sample has roughly 500,000 distinct CDR3 sequences; under 30% occur a single time. 2.8% of the sample is taken by the ten largest. This sample was also put to use in a study of T cells expressing NK-cell markers. From that second study: TCR beta cDNA libraries were prepared using 5'RACE template switching, which introduced a universal primer site and unique molecular identifiers.

This specimen consisted of CD4+ T cells sorted from PBMCs, obtained 11 to 12 days after vaccination. The receptors derive from a man aged 45-65 years who received an inactivated influenza vaccine. Donor details come from another sample of the same person, matched by shared clones.

This chain connects TRBV7-9 to TRBJ2-2; D ambiguous. The germline V and J ends were trimmed by 2 bases and 4 bases, with 8 bases remaining between them. CDR3 size: 14 residues. Germline values: CDR1 SEHNR, CDR2 FQNEAQ (reference sequence). CDR3 amino acids: CASSLMQTTGELFF. Here the CDR3 DNA reads TGTGCCAGCAGCTTAATGCAGACCACCGGGGAGCTGTTTTTT.

The chain employs TRBV6-1 and TRBJ2-1; D might be TRBD2 (6 bases). CDR3 length: 14 amino acids. CDR1 and CDR2 from the germline V gene are MNHNS and SASEGT. Between the trimmed V and J ends, which lost 7 bases and 1 base, there was a span of 11 bases. The CDR3 DNA reads as TGTGCCAGCAAGGCGGGACCTTCCTACAATGAGCAGTTCTTC. Encoded protein: CASKAGPSYNEQFF.

This clonotype occurred a few times. The V call is TRBV28, the J call TRBJ1-4, with TRBD1 matching 7 bases. Unmatched junction bases numbered 10, after V lost 5 bases and J lost 4 bases. Germline V CDR1 and CDR2: MDHEN, SYDVKM. The CDR3 sequence is 16 residues long. The CDR3 protein is CASSDDRVGFNEKLFF. The CDR3 nucleotides are TGTGCCAGCAGTGACGACAGGGTTGGCTTTAATGAAAAACTGTTTTTT.

This clonotype was picked up a small number of times. The chain is built from TRBV28 and TRBJ2-7; no clear D gene. Germline assignment: CDR1 MDHEN and CDR2 SYDVKM. The CDR3 runs to 13 residues. Between the trimmed V and J ends, which lost 6 bases and 2 bases, there was a span of 11 bases. CDR3 region: CASSRTRPYEQYF. The CDR3 region has the DNA TGTGCCAGCAGCAGAACACGTCCCTACGAGCAGTACTTC.

The gene calls are TRBV4-2 and TRBJ1-4; D might be TRBD1 (5 bases). Trimming took 4 bases from V and 8 from J, leaving 17 bases between them. The CDR3 covers 15 residues. The germline CDR1 and CDR2 sequences are LGHNA and YNFKEQ. The CDR3 coding sequence is TGTGCCAGCAGCCCTGAGAGGACAAGACGGGAAAAACTGTTTTTT. Its protein is CASSPERTRREKLFF.

This clonotype has a handful of counts. The chain couples TRBV11-2 to TRBJ2-1, with D perhaps assigned TRBD1 or TRBD2 (7 bases each). The CDR3 length is 18 residues. Trimming removed 7 bases at V and 8 bases at J, with 30 bases between. CDR1 and CDR2 (germline): SGHAT, FQNNGV. CDR3 nucleotides: TGTGCCAGCACCTGGGAGGGGGCGGCTACCTTACAAGGCGATGAGCAGTTCTTC. Encoded protein: CASTWEGAATLQGDEQFF.

This clonotype has a handful of counts. This chain links TRBV5-5 with TRBJ2-3, with 12 bases fitting TRBD2. The CDR3 totals 15 residues. Germline CDR1 is SGHKS and CDR2 is YYEKEE (reference sequence). Trimming took 2 bases from V and 8 from J; bases not matched to a gene: 6. In DNA, the CDR3 is TGTGCCAGCAGCTTTAGACTAGCGGGGGTCGGTACGCAGTATTTT. It encodes CASSFRLAGVGTQYF.

The V call is TRBV20-1, the J call TRBJ2-6; D gene unclear. CDR1 is DFQATT and CDR2 is SNEGSKA in the germline V gene (reference sequence). V was trimmed by 3 bases and J by 4 bases, leaving 10 bases between them. This CDR3 spans 14 amino acids. The CDR3: CSASVSRGANVLTF. Written as DNA, the CDR3 is TGCAGTGCTAGTGTCTCGCGGGGGGCCAACGTCCTGACTTTC.

The CDR3 reads CAISESGGVETQYF. The DNA for the CDR3 is TGTGCCATCAGTGAGAGCGGGGGGGTCGAGACCCAGTACTTC. J is TRBJ2-5 and V is TRBV10-3; TRBD2 aligns across 10 bases. The CDR3 loop spans 14 amino acids. CDR1 ENHRY and CDR2 SYGVKD come from the germline V gene. The V and J ends lost 2 bases and 5 bases, in that order; junction bases with no gene match: 2.

The J gene is TRBJ2-5, the V gene TRBV5-1; TRBD2 matches 11 bases. V shed 0 bases and J 5 bases; nucleotides not matched to a gene: 6. Germline CDR1 SGHRS, CDR2 YFSETQ. This CDR3 comprises 16 residues. The DNA for the CDR3 is TGCGCCAGCAGCTTGGGACTAGCGGGGTCCGTTGAGACCCAGTACTTC. It codes for CASSLGLAGSVETQYF. Drawing the rest from reference TRBV5-1 and TRBJ2-5, the complete variable domain is KAGVTQTPRYLIKTRGQQVTLSCSPISGHRSVSWYQQTPGQGLQFLFEYFSETQRNKGNFPGRFSGRQFSNSRSEMNVSTLELGDSALYLCASSLGLAGSVETQYFGPGTRLLVL.

V and J are TRBV28 and TRBJ2-7; perhaps D is TRBD1 or TRBD2 (5 bases each). Germline CDR1 and CDR2: MDHEN and SYDVKM. CDR3 size: 15 residues. V lost 4 bases, J lost 3 bases, and 16 bases lay in between. CDR3 DNA: TGTGCCAGCAGTTCTCCGCCCGGGACCTTCTACGAGCAGTACTTC. Amino acids: CASSSPPGTFYEQYF.

This clonotype occurred many times. The rearrangement links TRBV10-3 to TRBJ1-5; D not certain. Trimming shortened V by 2 bases and J by 1 base, and 6 bases separated the two germline ends. The CDR3 consists of 14 residues. Germline V gene lookup returns CDR1 ENHRY and CDR2 SYGVKD. DNA of the CDR3: TGTGCCATCAGTGAGCGCCAGAGCAATCAGCCCCAGCATTTT. Encoded protein: CAISERQSNQPQHF.

CDR3 protein: CASSTRENQPQHF. The CDR3 DNA reads as TGTGCCAGCAGTACCAGGGAAAATCAGCCCCAGCATTTT. V and J are TRBV12-3 or TRBV12-4 and TRBJ1-5; TRBD1 is a possible D gene (5 bases). The V end lost 5 bases, the J end lost 4 bases, and 9 bases lay between the germline ends. The CDR3 spans 13 residues.

This clonotype was recorded at least ten times. CDR3 DNA sequence: TGTGCCAGCAGTCCCGGGACAGACTGGATATACGAGCAGTACTTC. Translated: CASSPGTDWIYEQYF. The genes are TRBV12-3 or TRBV12-4 and TRBJ2-7; 7 nucleotides agree with TRBD1. The CDR3 is 15 residues long. After removal of 5 bases from V and 4 bases from J, the junction contained 11 bases not matched to a gene.

V and J are TRBV9 and TRBJ2-3; tentative D call: TRBD2 (6 bases). This CDR3 has 16 amino acids. Between the trimmed V and J ends, which lost 4 bases and 0 bases, there was a span of 15 bases. Per germline, CDR1 SGDLS and CDR2 YYNGEE. CDR3 coding DNA: TGTGCCAGCAGCCCCCGCGGGGACCCTAGCACAGATACGCAGTATTTT. It encodes CASSPRGDPSTDTQYF.

A few counts support this clonotype. This rearrangement joins TRBV7-8 to TRBJ1-4; no reliable D call. Per germline, CDR1 SGHVS and CDR2 FQNEAQ. This CDR3 region has 13 residues. With 1 base removed from V and 7 bases from J, the gap between germline ends came to 7 bases. As DNA, the CDR3 is TGTGCCAGCAGCTTAGGAAGACGTGAAAAACTGTTTTTT. Protein: CASSLGRREKLFF.

In this sample, this clonotype turned up a few times. The chain recombines TRBV12-3 or TRBV12-4 with TRBJ2-7; D not certain. The V end lost 5 bases, the J end lost 2 bases, and 10 bases lay between the germline ends. The CDR3 runs 13 residues. CDR3: CASSILSTYEQYF. The CDR3 DNA reads TGTGCCAGCAGTATCCTGTCCACCTACGAGCAGTACTTC.

CDR3 region: CASSPPAVGGYTF. CDR3 bases: TGTGCCAGCAGCCCCCCCGCCGTGGGTGGCTACACCTTC. This sequence joins TRBV6-6 and TRBJ1-2; D is ambiguous. Germline V gene lookup returns CDR1 MNHNY and CDR2 SVGAGI (reference sequence). This CDR3 spans 13 amino acids. Trimming shortened V by 6 bases and J by 7 bases, and 15 bases separated the two germline ends.

The rearrangement links TRBV7-2 to TRBJ2-2; 10 nucleotides match TRBD1. J was trimmed by 9 bases and V by 6 bases; bases with no gene match: 7. Per the germline V gene, CDR1 is SGHTA and CDR2 is FQGNSA. This CDR3 is 14 amino acids long. CDR3 in amino acids: CASRSTGGSRELFF. CDR3 coding DNA: TGTGCCAGCAGGTCGACAGGGGGCTCTAGGGAGCTGTTTTTT.

V is TRBV28 and J is TRBJ1-1, with no clear D. The length of the CDR3 is 14 residues. The germline V and J ends were trimmed by 6 bases and 6 bases, with 17 bases remaining between them. The V gene's germline CDR1 is MDHEN and CDR2 SYDVKM. The CDR3 nucleotides read TGTGCCAGCAGAGCAGCCCAACAGCCCTCTGAAGCTTTCTTT. This translates into CASRAAQQPSEAFF. The variable domain in full, completed from reference TRBV28 and TRBJ1-1, reads DVKVTQSSRYLVKRTGEKVFLECVQDMDHENMFWYRQDPGLGLRLIYFSYDVKMKEKGDIPEGYSVSREKKERFSLILESASTNQTSMYLCASRAAQQPSEAFFGQGTRLTVV.

There are many counts of this clonotype. V is TRBV29-1 and J is TRBJ2-7; D might be TRBD1 (6 bases). Germline V lookup: CDR1 SQVTM, CDR2 ANQGSEA. There are 14 residues in the CDR3. With 1 base removed from V and 2 bases from J, the gap between germline ends came to 12 bases. CDR3 amino acids: CSVEAPGDPYEQYF. As DNA, the CDR3 is TGCAGCGTTGAAGCGCCAGGGGATCCCTACGAGCAGTACTTC.

This clonotype was counted only a few times. The chain is built from TRBV18 and TRBJ2-7; TRBD2 agrees at 9 bases. The CDR3 contains 15 residues. Germline V CDR1 and CDR2: KGHSH, LQKENI. J lost 5 bases, V lost 0 bases, and 5 bases had no gene match. CDR3 loop: CASSPPAGGPHEQYF. The CDR3 DNA reads TGTGCCAGCTCACCACCCGCGGGAGGGCCCCACGAGCAGTACTTC.

The chain employs TRBV12-3 or TRBV12-4 and TRBJ1-2; a weak D match, TRBD1 (5 bases). The CDR3 is made up of 13 amino acids. Trimming took off 5 bases at V and 4 bases at J, with 11 bases between the two ends. CDR3 protein: CASSLPTVYGYTF. The CDR3 DNA reads as TGTGCCAGCAGTCTTCCGACAGTCTATGGCTACACCTTC.

J is TRBJ2-3 and V is TRBV3-1; D might be TRBD2 (6 bases). Germline assignment: CDR1 LGHDT and CDR2 YNNKEL (reference sequence). This CDR3 has 16 amino acids. V lost 4 bases, J lost 2 bases, and 16 bases lay in between. In nucleotides, the CDR3 is TGTGCCAGCAGCCTCCAGCGGGTAAGCGACACAGATACGCAGTATTTT. This gives the protein CASSLQRVSDTDTQYF.

This clonotype was seen more than once but under ten times. J is TRBJ2-2 and V is TRBV6-1; D ambiguous. V shed 2 bases and J shed 6 bases, with 7 bases lying between them. Germline assignment: CDR1 MNHNS and CDR2 SASEGT. The CDR3 is 13 residues long. CDR3 sequence (DNA): TGTGCCAGCAGTGAATTTAGATCCGGGGAGCTGTTTTTT. Protein sequence: CASSEFRSGELFF.

The rearrangement links TRBV5-1 to TRBJ2-7; no firm D call. Between the trimmed V and J ends, which lost 4 bases and 2 bases, there was a span of 13 bases. The CDR3 has 14 residues. From germline, CDR1 is SGHRS and CDR2 YFSETQ. The CDR3 reads CASSLDTGAYEQYF. In DNA, the CDR3 is TGCGCCAGCAGCCTCGACACGGGCGCCTACGAGCAGTACTTC. The variable domain in full, with the rest retrieved from reference TRBV5-1 and TRBJ2-7, is KAGVTQTPRYLIKTRGQQVTLSCSPISGHRSVSWYQQTPGQGLQFLFEYFSETQRNKGNFPGRFSGRQFSNSRSEMNVSTLELGDSALYLCASSLDTGAYEQYFGPGTRLTVT.